A selection of T cell receptor beta chains follows, all from one sample in a study of T-cell reconstitution after alpha-beta-depleted transplantation in children. TCRdb fed the PCR reads into MiXCR, producing one record per CDR3 protein. The table records roughly 610,000 distinct CDR3 sequences, roughly a tenth of them present only once. The sample was PBMCs from the stem cell graft donor, taken from the stem cell graft. These receptors came from a human donor who donated a stem cell graft to a child with acute myeloid leukemia. Each CDR3 is given with its conserved first and last residue. D genes are given only for firm matches. Not every row has a clone size; where given, it reads once, few, many or a size class.

D: TRBD2
V: TRBV3-1
size: few
J: TRBJ2-7
DNA: TGTGCCAGCAGTAGCGAGAGCGGGAGGTACTACGAGCAGTACTTC
CDR3: CASSSESGRYYEQYF

D: NA
V: TRBV29-1
size: NA
J: TRBJ2-7
DNA: TGCAGCATACGGGGGGCAGAGGGGCAGTACTTC
CDR3: CSIRGAEGQYF

D: NA
V: TRBV11-1
size: NA
J: TRBJ2-3
DNA: TGTGCCAGCAGCCCTACAAAACCGGAAACTACGCAGTATTTT
CDR3: CASSPTKPETTQYF

D: TRBD2
V: TRBV2
size: many
J: TRBJ2-5
DNA: TGTGCCAGCAGTTTCCGGCTAGCGGGAGGGGAGACCCAGTACTTC
CDR3: CASSFRLAGGETQYF

D: TRBD1
V: TRBV20-1
size: NA
J: TRBJ2-3
DNA: TGCAGTGCCCCCGGGACAGGGAGCACAGATACGCAGTATTTT
CDR3: CSAPGTGSTDTQYF

D: TRBD1
V: TRBV6-5
size: NA
J: TRBJ2-5
DNA: TGTGCCAGCAGTTACTCGGGCGACAGGGGGCGGCGTCTCGGAGAGACCCAGTACTTC
CDR3: CASSYSGDRGRRLGETQYF

D: TRBD2
V: TRBV28
size: NA
J: TRBJ2-3
DNA: TGTGCCAGCAGCTTACCTATAGCGGGGCCCACAGATACGCAGTATTTT
CDR3: CASSLPIAGPTDTQYF

D: TRBD2
V: TRBV4-2
size: NA
J: TRBJ2-1
DNA: TGTGCCAGCAGCCAAGAGGGGGGACTAGCGGGAGAGATCTTC
CDR3: CASSQEGGLAGEIF

D: NA
V: TRBV5-1
size: few
J: TRBJ2-2
DNA: TGCGCCAGCAGCTTGAGGAGGGCACAGGAAGGGCCCGGGGAGCTGTTTTTT
CDR3: CASSLRRAQEGPGELFF

D: TRBD2
V: TRBV20-1
size: NA
J: TRBJ2-2
DNA: TGCAGTGCTAGCAAGACTAGCGGCACCGGGGAGCTGTTTTTT
CDR3: CSASKTSGTGELFF

D: NA
V: TRBV29-1
size: NA
J: TRBJ2-2
DNA: TGCAGCGTCTCAGGATCGGGGCTAAACACCGGGGAGCTGTTTTTT
CDR3: CSVSGSGLNTGELFF

D: TRBD1
V: TRBV12-3/TRBV12-4
size: NA
J: TRBJ2-3
DNA: TGTGCCATCCTAGGGGGCCCCGATACGCAGTATTTT
CDR3: CAILGGPDTQYF

D: TRBD2
V: TRBV29-1
size: few
J: TRBJ2-7
DNA: TGCAGCGTTCGGGGGGCCTACGAGCAGTACTTC
CDR3: CSVRGAYEQYF

D: TRBD1
V: TRBV10-3
size: NA
J: TRBJ1-2
DNA: TGTGCCATCAGTGACCTGGACAGGGCCCATGGCTACACCTTC
CDR3: CAISDLDRAHGYTF

D: NA
V: TRBV27
size: many
J: TRBJ1-1
DNA: TGTGCCAGCAGGACAGGTTACACTGAAGCTTTCTTT
CDR3: CASRTGYTEAFF

D: NA
V: TRBV4-1
size: few
J: TRBJ2-2
DNA: TGCGCCAGCAGCCAAGATCAGCTGGGGGCACAAAGCACCGGGGAGCTGTTTTTT
CDR3: CASSQDQLGAQSTGELFF

D: NA
V: TRBV29-1
size: NA
J: TRBJ2-7
DNA: TGCAGCGCCCGTGGGGGGGCGGGAACCTACGAGCAGTACTTC
CDR3: CSARGGAGTYEQYF

D: TRBD2
V: TRBV11-1
size: once
J: TRBJ2-1
DNA: TGTGCCAGCAGCGTACTCCTGGGACTAGCGGGAGGTAATGAGCAGATCTTC
CDR3: CASSVLLGLAGGNEQIF

D: NA
V: TRBV12-3/TRBV12-4
size: NA
J: TRBJ1-1
DNA: TGTGCCAGCACCTCTTGGGGGGGCGCGGACACTGAAGCTTTCTTT
CDR3: CASTSWGGADTEAFF

D: TRBD2
V: TRBV6-2/TRBV6-3
size: NA
J: TRBJ2-7
DNA: TGTGCCAGCAAGCGGGAGAAATACGAGCAGTACTTC
CDR3: CASKREKYEQYF

D: NA
V: TRBV4-1
size: few
J: TRBJ1-1
DNA: TGCGCCAGCAGCCTCCAAGGGGGGGTGACAGTTGAAGCTTTCTTT
CDR3: CASSLQGGVTVEAFF

D: NA
V: TRBV11-2
size: NA
J: TRBJ2-1
DNA: TGTGCCAGCAGCTTATTGGGGACCGGGACTCCGGGGTATAATGAGCAGTTCTTC
CDR3: CASSLLGTGTPGYNEQFF

D: TRBD1
V: TRBV5-1
size: NA
J: TRBJ1-2
DNA: TGCGCCAGCACCGACGGGACAGGGGCAGGCTACACCTTC
CDR3: CASTDGTGAGYTF

D: TRBD2
V: TRBV7-8
size: few
J: TRBJ2-1
DNA: TGTGCCAGCAGCATACCTAGCGGAGCCTACAATGAGCAGTTCTTC
CDR3: CASSIPSGAYNEQFF

D: TRBD2
V: TRBV10-3
size: many
J: TRBJ2-2
DNA: TGTGCCATCGGTGACCTAGCGGGAGATCCCGGGGAGCTGTTTTTT
CDR3: CAIGDLAGDPGELFF

D: TRBD1
V: TRBV5-1
size: many
J: TRBJ1-2
DNA: TGCGCCAGCAGCGCCGGGACAGGGGGCAGCTATGGCTACACCTTC
CDR3: CASSAGTGGSYGYTF